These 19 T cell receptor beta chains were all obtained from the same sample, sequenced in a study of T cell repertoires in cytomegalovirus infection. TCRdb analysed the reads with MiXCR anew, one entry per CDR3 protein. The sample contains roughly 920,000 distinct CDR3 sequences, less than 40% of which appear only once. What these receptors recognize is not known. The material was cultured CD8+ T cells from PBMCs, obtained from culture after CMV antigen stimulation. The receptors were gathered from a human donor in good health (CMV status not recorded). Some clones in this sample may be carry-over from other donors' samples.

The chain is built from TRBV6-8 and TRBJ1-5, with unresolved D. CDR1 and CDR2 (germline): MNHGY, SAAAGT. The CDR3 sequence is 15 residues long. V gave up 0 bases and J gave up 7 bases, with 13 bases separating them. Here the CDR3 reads CASSYSRVVLQPQHF. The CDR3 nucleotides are TGTGCCAGCAGTTACTCGAGGGTTGTGTTGCAGCCCCAGCATTTT.

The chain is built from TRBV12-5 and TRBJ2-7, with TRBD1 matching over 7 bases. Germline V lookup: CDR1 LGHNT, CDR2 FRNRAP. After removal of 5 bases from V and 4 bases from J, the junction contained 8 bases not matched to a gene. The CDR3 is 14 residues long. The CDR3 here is CASGGYGTAYEQYF. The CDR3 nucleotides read TGTGCTAGTGGTGGCTACGGGACAGCGTACGAGCAGTACTTC.

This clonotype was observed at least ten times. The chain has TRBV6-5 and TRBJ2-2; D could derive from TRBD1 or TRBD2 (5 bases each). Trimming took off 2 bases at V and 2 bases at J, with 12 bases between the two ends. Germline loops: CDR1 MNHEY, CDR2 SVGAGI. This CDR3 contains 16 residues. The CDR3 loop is CASSYSRGPNTGELFF. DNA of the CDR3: TGTGCCAGCAGTTACAGTCGGGGCCCAAACACCGGGGAGCTGTTTTTT.

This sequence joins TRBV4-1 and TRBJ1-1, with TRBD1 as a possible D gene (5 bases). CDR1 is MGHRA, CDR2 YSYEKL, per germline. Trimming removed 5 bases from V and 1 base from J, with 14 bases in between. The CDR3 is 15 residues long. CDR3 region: CASSILSTENTEAFF. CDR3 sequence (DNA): TGCGCCAGCAGCATCCTCTCGACAGAGAACACTGAAGCTTTCTTT.

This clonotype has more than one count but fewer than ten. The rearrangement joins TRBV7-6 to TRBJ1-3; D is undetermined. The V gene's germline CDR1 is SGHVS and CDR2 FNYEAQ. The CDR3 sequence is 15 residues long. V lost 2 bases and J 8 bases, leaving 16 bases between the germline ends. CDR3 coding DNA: TGTGCCAGCAGCTTAACTGCAGGATCCCGGGACACCATATATTTT. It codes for CASSLTAGSRDTIYF.

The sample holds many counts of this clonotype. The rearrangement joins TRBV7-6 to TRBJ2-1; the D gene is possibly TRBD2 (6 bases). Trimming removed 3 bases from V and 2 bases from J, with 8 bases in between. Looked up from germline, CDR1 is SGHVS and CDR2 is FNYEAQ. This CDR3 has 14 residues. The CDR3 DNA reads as TGTGCCAGCAGCTTTGGGGGGACCTACAATGAGCAGTTCTTC. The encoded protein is CASSFGGTYNEQFF.

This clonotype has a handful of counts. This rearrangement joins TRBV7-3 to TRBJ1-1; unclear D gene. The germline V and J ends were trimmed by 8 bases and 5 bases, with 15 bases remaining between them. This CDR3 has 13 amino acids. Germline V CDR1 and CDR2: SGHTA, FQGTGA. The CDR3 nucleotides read TGTGCCAGCTCCGTGGAGGCAAGGACTGAAGCTTTCTTT. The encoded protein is CASSVEARTEAFF.

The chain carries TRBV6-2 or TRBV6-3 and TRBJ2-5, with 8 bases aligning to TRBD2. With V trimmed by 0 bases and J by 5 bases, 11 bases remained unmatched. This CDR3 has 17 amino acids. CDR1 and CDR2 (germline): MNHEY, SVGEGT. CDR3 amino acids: CASSYSTRGGPPETQYF. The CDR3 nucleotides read TGTGCCAGCAGTTACTCGACCCGGGGGGGCCCTCCGGAGACCCAGTACTTC.

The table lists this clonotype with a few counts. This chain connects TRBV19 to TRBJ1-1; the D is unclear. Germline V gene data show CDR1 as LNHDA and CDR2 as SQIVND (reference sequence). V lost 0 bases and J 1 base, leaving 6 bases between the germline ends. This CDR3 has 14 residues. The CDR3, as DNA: TGTGCCAGTAGTATAGAAGGCACGAACACTGAAGCTTTCTTT. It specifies CASSIEGTNTEAFF.

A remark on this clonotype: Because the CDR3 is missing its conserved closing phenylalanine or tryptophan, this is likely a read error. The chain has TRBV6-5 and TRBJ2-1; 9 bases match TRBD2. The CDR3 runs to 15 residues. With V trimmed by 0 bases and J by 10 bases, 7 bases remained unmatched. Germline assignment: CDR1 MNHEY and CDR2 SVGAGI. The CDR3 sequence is CASSYSASGAREQFL. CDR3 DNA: TGTGCCAGCAGTTACTCTGCTAGCGGGGCTCGGGAGCAGTTCTTA.

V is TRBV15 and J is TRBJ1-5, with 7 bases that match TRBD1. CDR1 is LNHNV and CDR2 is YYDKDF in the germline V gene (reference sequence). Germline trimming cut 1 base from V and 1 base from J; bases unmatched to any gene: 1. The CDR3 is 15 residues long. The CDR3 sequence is CATSRVTGSNQPQHF. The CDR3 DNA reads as TGTGCCACCAGCAGAGTGACAGGGAGCAATCAGCCCCAGCATTTT.

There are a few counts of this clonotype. CDR3 sequence reads: CASSLSGTRTEAFF. CDR3 nucleotide sequence: TGTGCCAGCAGCCTATCCGGGACCCGCACTGAAGCTTTCTTT. The chain combines TRBV7-3 with TRBJ1-1; perhaps TRBD1 as D (5 bases). The CDR3 is 14 amino acids. Germline V gene sequence: CDR1 SGHTA, CDR2 FQGTGA. V was clipped by 5 bases and J by 4 bases, with 14 bases between them.

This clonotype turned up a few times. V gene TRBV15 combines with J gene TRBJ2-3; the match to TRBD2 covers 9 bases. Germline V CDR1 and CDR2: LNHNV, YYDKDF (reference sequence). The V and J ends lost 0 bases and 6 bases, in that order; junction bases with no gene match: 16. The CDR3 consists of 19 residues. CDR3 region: CATSRESIVRRGGADTQYF. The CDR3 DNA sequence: TGTGCCACCAGCAGAGAAAGCATAGTGAGGCGGGGGGGCGCGGATACGCAGTATTTT.

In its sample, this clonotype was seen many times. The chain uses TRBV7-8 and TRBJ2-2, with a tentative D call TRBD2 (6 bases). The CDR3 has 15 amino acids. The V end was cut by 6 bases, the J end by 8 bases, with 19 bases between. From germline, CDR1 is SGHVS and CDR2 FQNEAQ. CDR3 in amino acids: CASSITSGTAGELFF. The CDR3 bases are TGTGCCAGCAGTATTACATCGGGGACTGCTGGGGAGCTGTTTTTT.

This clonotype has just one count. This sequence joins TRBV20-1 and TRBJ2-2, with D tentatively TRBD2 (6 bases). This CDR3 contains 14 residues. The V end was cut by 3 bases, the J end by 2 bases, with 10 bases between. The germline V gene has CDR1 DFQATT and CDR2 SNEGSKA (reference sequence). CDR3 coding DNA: TGCAGTGCTAGTAGGGACTCCAACACCGGGGAGCTGTTTTTT. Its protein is CSASRDSNTGELFF.

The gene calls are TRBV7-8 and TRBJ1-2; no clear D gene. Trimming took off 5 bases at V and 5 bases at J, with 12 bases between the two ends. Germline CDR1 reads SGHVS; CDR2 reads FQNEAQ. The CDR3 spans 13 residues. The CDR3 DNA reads TGTGCCAGCAGCGAGGGTGTCCAGTATGGCTACACCTTC. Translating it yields CASSEGVQYGYTF. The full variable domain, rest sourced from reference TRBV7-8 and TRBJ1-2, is GAGVSQSPRYKVAKRGQDVALRCDPISGHVSLFWYQQALGQGPEFLTYFQNEAQLDKSGLPSDRFFAERPEGSVSTLKIQRTQQEDSAVYLCASSEGVQYGYTFGSGTRLTVV.

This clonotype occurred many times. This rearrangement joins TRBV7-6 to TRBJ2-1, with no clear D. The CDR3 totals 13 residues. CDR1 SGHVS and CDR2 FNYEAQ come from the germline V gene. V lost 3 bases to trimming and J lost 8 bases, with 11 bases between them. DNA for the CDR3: TGTGCCAGCAGCTTGAGAAGGATTGATGAGCAGTTCTTC. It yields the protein CASSLRRIDEQFF.

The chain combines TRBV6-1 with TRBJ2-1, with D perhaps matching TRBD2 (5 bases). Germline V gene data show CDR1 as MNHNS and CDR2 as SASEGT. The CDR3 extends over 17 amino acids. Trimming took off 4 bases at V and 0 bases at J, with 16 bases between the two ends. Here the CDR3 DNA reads TGTGCCAGCAGTGGGGTTCTAGCCTTTAGCTCCTACAATGAGCAGTTCTTC. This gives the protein CASSGVLAFSSYNEQFF.

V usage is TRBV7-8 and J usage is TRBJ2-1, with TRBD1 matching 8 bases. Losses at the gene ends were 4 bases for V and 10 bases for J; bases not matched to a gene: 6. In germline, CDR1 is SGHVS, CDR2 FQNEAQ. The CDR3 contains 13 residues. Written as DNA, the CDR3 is TGTGCCAGCAGCTGGACAGGGAAGAGGGAGCAGTTCTTC. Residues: CASSWTGKREQFF.